The clone carrying this T cell receptor beta chain has a count of ten or more. The sample belongs to a study of CD8 T cells in ankylosing spondylitis. 5'-RACE, quantitative and with molecular barcodes, yielded the TCR beta libraries. TCRdb re-derived calls from the 5' RACE reads in MiXCR, one entry per CDR3 protein. The table includes about 240,000 distinct CDR3 sequences, around 9.2% detected once. The ends lost 0 bases at V and 7 bases at J; junction bases unmatched: 12. Looked up from germline, CDR1 is DFQATT and CDR2 is SNEGSKA (reference sequence). The CDR3 runs to 17 residues. The sequence came from a male donor with ankylosing spondylitis or in good health (not recorded which). This chain connects TRBV20-1 to TRBJ1-6, with 7 bases fitting TRBD1. The sequenced sample consisted of blood, either unsorted or a sorted T cell fraction (not recorded which). The CDR3 loop is CSARDSRAGGLNSPLHF. The CDR3 region has the DNA TGCAGTGCTAGAGATTCGAGGGCAGGGGGTCTCAATTCACCCCTCCACTTT.